Reported below is one TCR beta chain. Its antigen is currently not known. No qualities accompany the bases; no much larger clone lies one base away. The germline V gene provides CDR1 MDHEN and CDR2 SYDVKM. Reading from cysteine to phenylalanine, the CDR3 counts 16 amino acids. The sequence is cut down to CDR3 DNA, 48 bases in frame from base 1. V loses 5 bases, J loses 1 base, and the germline ends lie 16 bases apart. TCR beta VDJ combination and CDR3 sequence profiling used genomic DNA as the template. An Illumina HiSeq 2000 was used for TCR repertoire sequencing. The authors' analysis ran thus. Repertoire assessment relied on Simpson's diversity index, CDR3 size and DJ length profiles, and TRBV/TRBJ rearrangement plots. The most abundant DNA sequence in the deep sequencing data was taken as the immunodominant clone. CDR3 amino acid sequences were screened for sharing across subjects and compared with published repertoires and the VDJdb database. TCRdb trimmed the raw reads at Q25, called clones with MiXCR and kept productive beta chains. Rows with one shared CDR3 protein collapse into an entry with the most common genes and DNA. The V and J calls were not made by the authors but by TCRdb's processing. The sample includes about 20,000 distinct CDR3 sequences, with 40% observed a single time. The ten most abundant clones make up over 75% of the sample.

The data were obtained in a study of CD8+CD57+ T cells in acquired aplastic anemia (dated by TCRdb to the late 2010s). About the full investigation: A CD8+CD57+ expansion meant a frequency higher than the mean frequency seen in healthy subjects.

Overall study results and their limits: Although roughly 29 CD8+ CDR3 sequences were shared by patients and controls, these sequences appeared highly expressed in patients and within the immunodominant clones of patients. In patients, diversity was decreased in CD8+CD57+ cells compared with the total CD4+ and CD8+ cell pools. No significant difference in CD8+ Simpson's diversity was found between patients and healthy controls (P=0.060).

Patients chosen for sequencing had shown expansion of CD8+CD57+ cells by flow cytometry. CD8+CD57+ effector memory cells were additionally sequenced from 2 of the 12 patients in whom enough cells were available. Every patient had a diagnosis of severe acquired aplastic anemia based on International Study of Aplastic Anemia and Agranulocytosis and Camitta criteria. At the time blood was sampled, none of the patients had received any therapy. CD8+CD57+ cells were enriched with beads, and a mean of 1.6 ug of DNA was obtained. In this study, sorted CD4+ and CD8+ T cells from the blood of healthy subjects and of severe aplastic anemia patients had their TCR repertoires deep-sequenced. In the USA, patient enrollment took place under clinicaltrials.gov protocols 00001620, 01623167, 00001397, 00071045, 00081523 and 00961064. Ficoll-Paque density gradient centrifugation was used to isolate peripheral blood mononuclear cells.

This clonotype was sampled from a human donor with aplastic anemia. Sequencing used CD8+CD57+ T cells sorted from PBMCs. The cell subset or site label corresponds to: bead-enriched CD8+CD57+ effector memory T cells from SAA patients. This sequence uses TRBV28 and TRBJ2-3, with the D call perhaps TRBD1 or TRBD2, as 5 bases match in each case. The CDR3 reads as follows: CASSPPGTRGTDTQYF. The sequenced DNA: TGTGCCAGCAGTCCCCCCGGGACGCGGGGCACAGATACGCAGTATTTT.